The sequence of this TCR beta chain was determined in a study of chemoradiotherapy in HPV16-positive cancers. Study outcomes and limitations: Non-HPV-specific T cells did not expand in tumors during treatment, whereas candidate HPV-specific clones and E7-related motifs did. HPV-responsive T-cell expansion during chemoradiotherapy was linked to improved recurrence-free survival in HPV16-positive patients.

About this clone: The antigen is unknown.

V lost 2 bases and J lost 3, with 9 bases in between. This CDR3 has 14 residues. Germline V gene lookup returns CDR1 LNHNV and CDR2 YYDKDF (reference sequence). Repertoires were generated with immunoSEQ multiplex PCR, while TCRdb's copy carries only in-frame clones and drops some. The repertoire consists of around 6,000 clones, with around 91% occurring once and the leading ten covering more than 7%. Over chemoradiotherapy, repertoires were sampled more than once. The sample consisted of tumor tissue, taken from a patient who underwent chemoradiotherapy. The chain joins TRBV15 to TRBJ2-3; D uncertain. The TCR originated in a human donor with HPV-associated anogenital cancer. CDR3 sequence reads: CATSRPIQTDTQYF. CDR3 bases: TGTGCCACCAGCAGACCAATACAGACAGATACGCAGTATTTT.